This T cell receptor (beta chain) derives from a study of PD-1 blockade in classical Hodgkin lymphoma. Each patient's relapse followed autologous stem cell transplantation, and brentuximab vedotin exposure varied. The assay was immunoSEQ multiplex PCR, and TCRdb's table has in-frame clones only and misses some. Of tens of thousands of clones in the sample, about 92% were seen once. The TCR comes from a human donor with classical Hodgkin lymphoma. The input for sequencing was peripheral blood mononuclear cells (PBMCs), taken at baseline.

The CDR3 DNA is TGTGCCAGTAGCCTGAGTGGCGGGAGTTCCAAAAACATTCAGTACTTC. This encodes CASSLSGGSSKNIQYF. V gene TRBV19 combines with J gene TRBJ2-4; 7 positions match TRBD2. The V gene end was trimmed by 6 bases and the J gene end by 2 bases; junction bases not matched to a gene: 10. The CDR3 totals 16 residues. Germline loops: CDR1 LNHDA, CDR2 SQIVND (reference sequence).